This T cell receptor beta chain was sequenced during a study of blood T cell repertoires in COVID-19. As for the study in general: Acute and convalescent COVID-19 samples came from the United States, Italy and Spain. The cDNA or gDNA used as material had been derived from T cells, B-cell-depleted T cells, or PBMCs.

Per the authors' pipeline: By means of reference gene primer amplification, nucleated cell counts were estimated. Produced via immunoSEQ multiplex PCR; TCRdb's table is partial and in-frame only. V, J and clone size are those of that table, while D and trimming were read from the DNA. The sample gives around 70,000 clones, 91% of which show up once; approximately 7.5% is in the top ten. The receptor was isolated from a human donor in a cohort sampled during active COVID-19. Source material: peripheral blood.

CDR3 bases: TGTGCCTGGGGACGACAGGTCCAAGAGACCCAGTACTTC. Translation: CAWGRQVQETQYF. This chain joins TRBV30 and TRBJ2-5, with D possibly matching TRBD1 (6 bases). Between the trimmed V and J ends, which lost 5 bases and 1 base, there was a span of 11 bases. This CDR3 contains 13 residues. CDR1 and CDR2 from the germline V gene are GTSNPN and SVGIG (reference sequence).